What follows is one TCR beta chain and its context. Its target is not known. The RNA usage for each TCR library was roughly 3,300 ng of total RNA. Through template switching, UMIs that included a 6-nucleotide sample barcode were added. TCRdb derives one entry per CDR3 protein from the 5' RACE reads, leaving out DNA. The specimen's table records 85,000 to 110,000 distinct CDR3 sequences. Germline CDR1 is MGHRA and CDR2 is YSYEKL. This CDR3 is 14 amino acids long. The sample is drawn from a study of monozygotic twins with inflammatory bowel disease. Findings and caveats of the study: Nothing supported a single strong signal or clonotype that was associated with IBD.

Blood samples measuring roughly 2.3 ml were taken per donor. Sample: blood. This chain connects TRBV4-1 to TRBJ2-2. This receptor was obtained from a human donor with ulcerative colitis or Crohn's disease, or a healthy co-twin of an affected twin (not recorded which). CDR3 region: CASSQLMNTGELFF.